Below, one T cell receptor (beta chain) is given with its context. There are 13 residues in the CDR3. Germline loops: CDR1 ENHRY, CDR2 SYGVKD. With 9 bases clipped from V and 5 bases from J, the junction kept 6 bases outside the gene matches. Recruits, aged about 18 to 95 years, lived in 25 or so US areas. Cohorts were determined from participant-reported clinical history. The data belong to a study of blood T cell repertoires in COVID-19. About the study: From T cells, B-cell-depleted T cells, or PBMCs came the material, which was cDNA or gDNA.

Per the original methods: Scientists estimated how many nucleated cells there were by amplifying reference gene primers. Assay used: immunoSEQ multiplex PCR; TCRdb lists only in-frame clones, some missing. V and J calls plus clone size are reproduced from that table; the DNA served to infer D and trimming. The sample contains roughly 240,000 clones, approximately 85% of which appear only once. This clonotype originated in a woman between 45 and 60 years old with acute COVID-19. This sequence joins TRBV10-3 and TRBJ2-1, with 8 bases that match TRBD2. Sequencing input: PBMCs or T cells enriched from blood (not recorded which). CDR3 sequence (DNA): TGTGCCATGGCTACTAGCGGAGACAATGAGCAGTTCTTC. This codes for CAMATSGDNEQFF.